This T cell receptor (beta chain) was retrieved from a study of breast tumors, draining lymph nodes, adjacent tissues. Study-wide results and limits: Luminal-like breast cancer showed significantly higher tumor–nontumor repertoire similarity than basal-like. Tumor repertoires ranked between lymph nodes and nontumor tissue in diversity, with V and J gene preferences. Data fit most tumor T cells coming from lymph node, expanding in tumor.

In TCRdb, the multiplex PCR reads were re-called with MiXCR into one record per CDR3 protein. This table holds about 180,000 distinct CDR3 sequences, about 30% found once. As concerns this clonotype: Its antigen is not known. Compared with germline, one end of the junction differs, possibly owing to a read error.

CDR1 is MRHNA, CDR2 SNTAGT, per germline. The CDR3 is 19 residues long. Samples came from axillary lymph nodes draining the breast cancer. The sample consisted of axillary lymph node tissue. The chain combines TRBV6-4 with TRBJ2-3; 11 nucleotides line up with TRBD2. The source of this sequence is a female donor with breast cancer. Some clones in this sample may be carry-over from other donors' samples. The CDR3 spells CASSDSGTSGKTVTPGSCF. DNA of the CDR3: TGTGCCAGCAGTGACTCGGGGACTAGCGGCAAGACTGTAACACCGGGGAGCTGTTTT.